The sequence of this T cell receptor (beta chain) was determined in a study of CD8 T cells in Susac syndrome. CD8+ and CD4+ T cells from blood underwent TCR beta sequencing. With regard to this clonotype: Its specificity is not known.

Roughly 0.5 to 1 ug RNA was reverse transcribed with random hexamers. MiXCR, run by TCRdb on the immunoSEQ multiplex PCR reads, gives a single entry per CDR3 protein. This sample yields 210,000 or so distinct CDR3 sequences, of which about 94% are seen a single time; 0.15% to 0.2% belongs to the top ten. Whole-study findings and limits: The study recognized that the number of individuals in its TCR sequencing and HLA analysis was relatively small.

Sequences were obtained from CD4+ T cells from PBMCs. This receptor was taken from a human donor with Susac syndrome.

CDR3 bases: TGTGCCACCACCCAAGGCAGCTATGGCTACACCTTC. Protein: CATTQGSYGYTF. The V gene is TRBV7-2, the J gene TRBJ1-2, with no clear D. Germline V gene sequence: CDR1 SGHTA, CDR2 FQGNSA. V was clipped by 10 bases and J by 4 bases, with 13 bases between them. This CDR3 spans 12 amino acids.